The rows below give T cell receptor beta chains drawn from one sample of a study of metastatic and nonmetastatic thyroid tumors. MiXCR reprocessed the PCR reads for TCRdb. The sample lists more than 2,500 clones; around 36% were seen once. Sequenced input: tumor tissue. These receptors were collected from a female donor with papillary thyroid cancer or a benign thyroid nodule (not recorded which). Some clones in this sample may be carry-over from other donors' samples. Each CDR3 is given with its conserved first and last residue. A D gene is named only where the DNA matches it firmly. Clone size is given for some rows only: seen once, a few or many times, or a class if the clone is expanded.

cdr3_aa	cdr3_nt	clone_size	v_call	j_call	d_call
CASSDRGLKTQYF	TGTGCCAGCTCTGACAGGGGGCTGAAGACCCAGTACTTC	few	TRBV6-1	TRBJ2-5	TRBD1
CSAGVGYEQYF	TGCAGCGCGGGCGTGGGCTACGAGCAGTACTTC	few	TRBV29-1	TRBJ2-7	NA
CASSRTGVFPGEAFF	TGTGCCAGCAGTCGGACGGGTGTCTTCCCAGGTGAAGCTTTCTTT	few	TRBV6-1	TRBJ1-1	NA
CASSGLSHTEAFF	TGTGCCAGCAGTGGTCTATCGCACACTGAAGCTTTCTTT	large	TRBV16	TRBJ1-1	NA
CASSLLAGGLGEQFF	TGTGCCAGCAGCCTACTAGCGGGAGGGCTAGGCGAGCAGTTCTTC	NA	TRBV12-3/TRBV12-4	TRBJ2-1	TRBD2
CAWSVPGTGGNSPLHF	TGTGCCTGGAGTGTACCGGGAACAGGGGGTAATTCACCCCTCCACTTT	many	TRBV30	TRBJ1-6	TRBD1
CASSGQAEAFF	TGTGCCAGCAGTGGACAGGCTGAAGCTTTCTTT	NA	TRBV2	TRBJ1-1	NA
CASSQVARGTSGRGEQYF	TGCGCCAGCAGCCAAGTCGCTCGGGGGACTAGCGGGAGAGGAGAGCAGTACTTC	NA	TRBV4-1	TRBJ2-7	TRBD2
CAYPTGVIGEQYF	TGTGCCTACCCGACAGGGGTGATTGGCGAGCAGTACTTC	few	TRBV30	TRBJ2-7	TRBD1
CASSKGGARFGANVLTF	TGTGCCAGCAGTAAAGGGGGCGCCCGCTTTGGGGCCAACGTCCTGACTTTC	NA	TRBV6-1	TRBJ2-6	TRBD1
CASKRTNGYNSPLHF	TGTGCCAGCAAACGGACAAACGGCTATAATTCACCCCTCCACTTT	NA	TRBV2	TRBJ1-6	NA
CASSLTGRNHNEQFF	TGTGCCAGCAGTTTAACGGGGCGCAACCACAATGAGCAGTTCTTC	few	TRBV28	TRBJ2-1	NA
CASSGLTGAGELFF	TGTGCCAGTAGTGGATTGACAGGGGCCGGGGAGCTGTTTTTT	few	TRBV19	TRBJ2-2	TRBD1
CSAHPRNTEAFF	TGCAGCGCTCACCCACGTAACACTGAAGCCTTCTTC	NA	TRBV29-1	TRBJ1-1	NA